Listed here are 11 T cell receptor beta chains from one sample, sequenced in a study of blood T cell repertoires in COVID-19. Profiling relied on immunoSEQ multiplex PCR, and the TCRdb table lists in-frame clones only, not all of them. The sample records 180,000 or so clones, roughly 82% being singletons. What was sequenced was PBMCs or T cells enriched from blood (not recorded which). These receptors all come from a woman aged 25 to 45 who had recovered from COVID-19.

The V and J genes are TRBV5-1 and TRBJ1-5; 10 bases align to TRBD1. The CDR3 has 16 residues. CDR1 SGHRS and CDR2 YFSETQ come from the germline V gene. V shed 0 bases and J 2 bases; nucleotides not matched to a gene: 2. Written as DNA, the CDR3 is TGCGCCAGCAGCTTGGGAGGGACAGGGGGCAATCAGCCCCAGCATTTT. This codes for CASSLGGTGGNQPQHF.

The chain uses TRBV10-3 and TRBJ2-2; 8 nucleotides align to TRBD1. CDR1 and CDR2 from the germline V gene are ENHRY and SYGVKD. The CDR3 totals 16 residues. With V trimmed by 11 bases and J by 2 bases, 13 bases remained unmatched. The CDR3 DNA sequence: TGTGCCGTCAACAAAGGCAGGGGGCAAAACACCGGGGAGCTGTTTTTT. Translation: CAVNKGRGQNTGELFF.

V is TRBV5-8 and J is TRBJ1-2; the match to TRBD1 covers 7 bases. The germline V gene has CDR1 SGHTS and CDR2 YDEGEE. The CDR3 is 13 amino acids. V was pared by 4 bases and J by 6 bases, with 6 bases of the junction left unmatched. DNA of the CDR3: TGTGCCAGCAGCCGCCGGGACAGCAATGGCTACACCTTC. Translating gives CASSRRDSNGYTF.

This chain connects TRBV29-1 to TRBJ2-3; 8 bases agree with TRBD2. CDR3 size: 15 residues. Looked up from germline, CDR1 is SQVTM and CDR2 is ANQGSEA. Trimming removed 2 bases from V and 2 bases from J; junction bases left unmatched: 6. The CDR3 nucleotides are TGCAGCGTTGAAAAGCGGGGGCAGAACACAGATACGCAGTATTTT. Its translation: CSVEKRGQNTDTQYF.

The V and J genes are TRBV4-1 and TRBJ2-7, with D perhaps matching TRBD1 (5 bases). Germline V gene sequence: CDR1 MGHRA, CDR2 YSYEKL. V was trimmed by 3 bases and J by 2 bases, leaving 14 bases between them. The CDR3 consists of 15 residues. The CDR3 loop reads CASSHDSGRTYEQYF. In DNA form, the CDR3 reads TGCGCCAGCAGCCATGATTCAGGGCGGACCTACGAGCAGTACTTC.

The chain links TRBV18 to TRBJ1-5, with D tentatively TRBD1 (6 bases). In germline, CDR1 is KGHSH, CDR2 LQKENI. The CDR3 consists of 14 residues. V lost 5 bases to trimming and J lost 3 bases, with 11 bases between them. The CDR3: CASSSNRDNQPQHF. CDR3 coding DNA: TGTGCCAGCTCATCCAACAGGGACAATCAGCCCCAGCATTTT.

The chain is built from TRBV5-4 and TRBJ2-1; 8 positions agree with TRBD1. Trimming at V came to 2 bases and at J to 5 bases, leaving 6 bases not matched to a gene. This CDR3 has 15 amino acids. Germline V gene lookup returns CDR1 SGHNT and CDR2 YYREEE (reference sequence). The CDR3: CASSFQGARNNEQFF. CDR3 DNA sequence: TGTGCCAGCAGCTTTCAGGGGGCGCGGAACAATGAGCAGTTCTTC.

Only one count was recorded for this clone. The chain uses TRBV21-1 and TRBJ1-3. TRBV21-1 corresponds to a pseudogene. The CDR3 sequence is 16 residues long. CDR3 loop: CASSKDMDWAGNTIYF. The CDR3 DNA sequence: TGTGCCAGCAGCAAAGATATGGACTGGGCTGGAAACACCATATATTTT.

The chain recombines TRBV9 with TRBJ1-5, with a tentative D call TRBD1 (5 bases). Trimming shortened V by 0 bases and J by 5 bases, and 12 bases separated the two germline ends. Germline CDR1 and CDR2: SGDLS and YYNGEE. The CDR3 is 15 amino acids. The CDR3 loop reads CASSVGWGVDQPQHF. Here the CDR3 DNA reads TGTGCCAGCAGCGTAGGATGGGGGGTTGATCAGCCCCAGCATTTT.

The chain combines TRBV6-5 with TRBJ2-7, with 10 bases fitting TRBD2. Trimming removed 9 bases from V and 5 bases from J; junction bases left unmatched: 10. Looked up from germline, CDR1 is MNHEY and CDR2 is SVGAGI. The CDR3 loop spans 14 amino acids. CDR3 in DNA: TGTGCCAGTGCACTAGCGGGAATCGAGGACGAGCAGTACTTC. Its translation is CASALAGIEDEQYF.

The V and J genes are TRBV28 and TRBJ1-6, with 10 bases fitting TRBD1. The CDR3 loop spans 14 amino acids. Germline V gene data show CDR1 as MDHEN and CDR2 as SYDVKM. V dropped 10 bases and J dropped 8; count of bases not matched to a gene: 8. As DNA, the CDR3 is TGTGCCACGACCGGGACAGGGGTATATTCACCCCTCCACTTT. Translating gives CATTGTGVYSPLHF.